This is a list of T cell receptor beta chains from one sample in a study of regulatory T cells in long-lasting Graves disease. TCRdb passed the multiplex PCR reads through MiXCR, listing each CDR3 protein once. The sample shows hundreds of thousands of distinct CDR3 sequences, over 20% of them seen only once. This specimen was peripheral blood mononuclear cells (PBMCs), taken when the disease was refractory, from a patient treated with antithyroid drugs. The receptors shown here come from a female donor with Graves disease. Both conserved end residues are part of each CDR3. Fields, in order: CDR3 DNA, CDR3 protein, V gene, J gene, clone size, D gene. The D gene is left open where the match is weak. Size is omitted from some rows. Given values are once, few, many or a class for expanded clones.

CDR3nt: TGCAGTGCTAGGAGAGGGGGGGGCGATTCCGAGCAGTACTTC
CDR3aa: CSARRGGGDSEQYF
v_gene: TRBV20-1
j_gene: TRBJ2-7
abundance: few
d_gene: NA

CDR3nt: TGCGCCAGCAGCTTGGCTAGCGGGAGTAGAGAGACCCAGTACTTC
CDR3aa: CASSLASGSRETQYF
v_gene: TRBV5-1
j_gene: TRBJ2-5
abundance: many
d_gene: TRBD2

CDR3nt: TGTGCCAGTCGCTCAGGACAGAATAGCAATCAGCCCCAGCATTTT
CDR3aa: CASRSGQNSNQPQHF
v_gene: TRBV12-3/TRBV12-4
j_gene: TRBJ1-5
abundance: many
d_gene: NA

CDR3nt: TGTGCCAGCAGCTTAGAATCTGGCAGTACTCCAACTAATGAAAAACTGTTTTTT
CDR3aa: CASSLESGSTPTNEKLFF
v_gene: TRBV5-1
j_gene: TRBJ1-4
abundance: few
d_gene: NA

CDR3nt: TGTGCCAGCAGCCCCTTTAGCGGGTTACCCTACGAGCAGTACTTC
CDR3aa: CASSPFSGLPYEQYF
v_gene: TRBV3-1
j_gene: TRBJ2-7
abundance: many
d_gene: TRBD2

CDR3nt: TGTGCCAGCCAAACCCCAGGCAATCAGCCCCAGCATTTT
CDR3aa: CASQTPGNQPQHF
v_gene: TRBV19
j_gene: TRBJ1-5
abundance: NA
d_gene: NA

CDR3nt: TGCGCCAGCAGCCAAGCAGGGAATGTAGATCAGCCCCAGCATTTT
CDR3aa: CASSQAGNVDQPQHF
v_gene: TRBV4-1
j_gene: TRBJ1-5
abundance: few
d_gene: NA

CDR3nt: TGTGCCAGCAGTTCCTACAGGGCCAATCAGCCCCAGCATTTT
CDR3aa: CASSSYRANQPQHF
v_gene: TRBV28
j_gene: TRBJ1-5
abundance: many
d_gene: NA

CDR3nt: TGTGCCACCAGTGATGGGACAGCTAGGAATCAGCCCCAGCATTTT
CDR3aa: CATSDGTARNQPQHF
v_gene: TRBV24-1
j_gene: TRBJ1-5
abundance: many
d_gene: TRBD1

CDR3nt: TGTGCCAGCACCTACATGGGAGGAAACACCATATATTTT
CDR3aa: CASTYMGGNTIYF
v_gene: TRBV5-6
j_gene: TRBJ1-3
abundance: NA
d_gene: NA

CDR3nt: TGTGCCAGCAGTTCCGTGATAGCTAGCGGGCTGTACAATGAGCAGTTCTTC
CDR3aa: CASSSVIASGLYNEQFF
v_gene: TRBV27
j_gene: TRBJ2-1
abundance: NA
d_gene: TRBD2

CDR3nt: TGCAGTGCTGGGGCGGTGGCTAGCGGGAGCCGCGAGCAGTACTTC
CDR3aa: CSAGAVASGSREQYF
v_gene: TRBV20-1
j_gene: TRBJ2-7
abundance: few
d_gene: TRBD2

CDR3nt: TGTGCCATCAACGAGGGGTATGGCTACACCTTC
CDR3aa: CAINEGYGYTF
v_gene: TRBV10-3
j_gene: TRBJ1-2
abundance: NA
d_gene: NA

CDR3nt: TGTGCCAGCAGCCGTGGGACAGGTAGCAATCAGCCCCAGCATTTT
CDR3aa: CASSRGTGSNQPQHF
v_gene: TRBV3-1
j_gene: TRBJ1-5
abundance: many
d_gene: TRBD1

CDR3nt: TGTGCCTGGAGTGTACGTGGGAGGGCAGAGACCCAGTACTTC
CDR3aa: CAWSVRGRAETQYF
v_gene: TRBV30
j_gene: TRBJ2-5
abundance: NA
d_gene: TRBD2